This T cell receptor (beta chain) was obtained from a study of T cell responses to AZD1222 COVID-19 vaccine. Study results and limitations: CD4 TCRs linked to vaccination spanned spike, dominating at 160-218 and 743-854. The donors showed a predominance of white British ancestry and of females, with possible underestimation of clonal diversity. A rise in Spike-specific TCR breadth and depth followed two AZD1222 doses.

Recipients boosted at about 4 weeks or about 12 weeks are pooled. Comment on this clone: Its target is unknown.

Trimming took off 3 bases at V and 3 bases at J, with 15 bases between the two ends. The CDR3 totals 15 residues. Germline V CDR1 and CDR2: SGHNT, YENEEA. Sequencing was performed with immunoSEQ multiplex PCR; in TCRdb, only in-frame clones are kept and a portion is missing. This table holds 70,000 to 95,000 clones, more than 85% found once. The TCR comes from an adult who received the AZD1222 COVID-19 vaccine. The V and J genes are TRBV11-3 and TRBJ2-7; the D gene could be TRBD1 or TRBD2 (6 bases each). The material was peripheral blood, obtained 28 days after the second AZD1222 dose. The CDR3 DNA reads TGTGCCAGCAGCTTGGGGGGCCCGAGAGGCTACGAGCAGTACTTC. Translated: CASSLGGPRGYEQYF.